One and the same sample provided the 2 T cell receptor beta chains below, sequenced in a study of a mutant IDH1 vaccine in newly diagnosed glioma. Time point noted: week 11, during vaccination. Every vaccination contained 300 ug of the mutant IDH1 20-mer peptide and was paired with topical imiquimod. This table comes from immunoSEQ multiplex PCR, and its TCRdb copy is limited to in-frame clones, with some not included. The table includes roughly 60,000 clones, 84% detected once. No antigen is known for these receptors. The specimen was PBMCs, collected from a glioma patient whose treatment included an IDH1 peptide vaccine. The receptors here all came from a young man with glioma.

The chain employs TRBV7-6 and TRBJ2-2, with TRBD1 matching 9 bases. V lost 5 bases, J lost 5 bases, and 9 bases stayed unmatched. This CDR3 is 16 amino acids long. Germline CDR1 SGHVS, CDR2 FNYEAQ. The CDR3 here is CASSVSQGARTGELFF. CDR3 DNA: TGTGCCAGCAGCGTATCACAGGGGGCAAGAACCGGGGAGCTGTTTTTT.

This rearrangement joins TRBV5-4 to TRBJ2-3; 13 bases are a match to TRBD2. This CDR3 is 16 amino acids long. Germline V gene data show CDR1 as SGHNT and CDR2 as YYREEE (reference sequence). J gave up 4 bases and V 4 bases, and 6 bases lay outside the gene matches. The CDR3 sequence: CASSLGLAGWADTQYF. The CDR3 bases are TGTGCCAGCAGCCTGGGACTAGCGGGGTGGGCAGATACGCAGTATTTT.